These 2 T cell receptor beta chains share one sample of origin, sequenced in a study of cytomegalovirus exposure and HLA in healthy donors. Vbeta (60) and Jbeta (13) primers were used in the PCR. The table came from immunoSEQ multiplex PCR; TCRdb's copy has only in-frame clones and leaves some out. The sample holds approximately 150,000 clones, about 82% seen once. Source material: PBMCs. Source of these receptors: a woman aged 25 to 45 in good health and CMV-seropositive.

V is TRBV7-6 and J is TRBJ1-1; 8 bases fit TRBD1. The germline CDR1 and CDR2 sequences are SGHVS and FNYEAQ. The CDR3 consists of 14 residues. V shed 5 bases, J shed 2 bases, and the junction held 4 bases outside the gene matches. CDR3 sequence (DNA): TGTGCCAGCAGCGCGCAGGGGGCCAACACTGAAGCTTTCTTT. Encoded protein: CASSAQGANTEAFF.

Regarding this clone: One end of the junction varies from germline; a read error may be responsible. The rearrangement links TRBV5-4 to TRBJ1-2; D remains ambiguous. Germline CDR1 is SGHNT and CDR2 is YYREEE (reference sequence). The CDR3 loop spans 11 amino acids. CDR3 sequence: CASSSGIDEDF. The DNA for the CDR3 is TGTGCCAGCAGCTCTGGAATAGATGAGGACTTC.